Detailed here is one TCR beta chain. Method: immunoSEQ multiplex PCR; TCRdb's copy keeps in-frame clones and lacks some. The data show 150,000 to 200,000 clones, 86% seen once. This entry comes from a study of cytomegalovirus exposure and HLA in healthy donors. V lost 4 bases and J 3 bases, leaving 10 bases between the germline ends. This CDR3 is 13 amino acids long. Germline V gene data show CDR1 as SGHRS and CDR2 as YFSETQ. The source of this sequence is a woman aged 18-35 years in good health and CMV-seronegative. Sequenced material: PBMCs. V is TRBV5-1 and J is TRBJ2-5, with D possibly TRBD1 on 5 matching bases. CDR3 nucleotide sequence: TGCGCCAGCAGCCCCATGACAGAAGAGACCCAGTACTTC. Encoded protein: CASSPMTEETQYF.